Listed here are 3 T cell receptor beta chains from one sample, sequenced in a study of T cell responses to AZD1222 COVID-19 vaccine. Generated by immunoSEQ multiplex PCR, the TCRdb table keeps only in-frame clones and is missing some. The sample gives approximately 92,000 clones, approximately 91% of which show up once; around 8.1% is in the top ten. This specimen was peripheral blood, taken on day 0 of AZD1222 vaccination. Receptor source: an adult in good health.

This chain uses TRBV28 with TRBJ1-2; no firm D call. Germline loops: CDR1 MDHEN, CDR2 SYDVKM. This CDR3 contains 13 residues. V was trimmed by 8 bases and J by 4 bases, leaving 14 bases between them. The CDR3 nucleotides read TGTGCCAGCGTCAGCCCTACCTTCTATGGCTACACCTTC. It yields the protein CASVSPTFYGYTF.

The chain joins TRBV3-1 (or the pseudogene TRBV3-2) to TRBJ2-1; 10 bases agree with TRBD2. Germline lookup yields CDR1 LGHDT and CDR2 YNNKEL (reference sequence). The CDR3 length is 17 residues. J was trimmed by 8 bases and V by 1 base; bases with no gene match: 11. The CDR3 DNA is TGTGCCAGCAGCCAAGCCCCAGCGGGGGGGCCTTATGATGAGCAGTTCTTC. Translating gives CASSQAPAGGPYDEQFF.

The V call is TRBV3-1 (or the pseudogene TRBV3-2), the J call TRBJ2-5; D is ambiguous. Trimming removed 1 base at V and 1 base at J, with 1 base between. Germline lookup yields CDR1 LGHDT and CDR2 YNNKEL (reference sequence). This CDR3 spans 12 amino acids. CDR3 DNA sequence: TGTGCCAGCAGCCAAGTCCAAGAGACCCAGTACTTC. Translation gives CASSQVQETQYF.